A selection of T cell receptor beta chains follows, all from one sample in a study of Graves' ophthalmopathy and Graves' hyperthyroidism. TCRdb itself ran the multiplex PCR reads through MiXCR, one entry per CDR3 protein. The sample consists of about 400,000 distinct CDR3 sequences, 15% of them appearing once. The specimen sequenced was peripheral blood. Receptors originate from a woman younger than 30 with stable Graves' hyperthyroidism. Both conserved end residues are part of each CDR3. A D gene is named only where the DNA matches it firmly. A clone size is listed for some rows: how often the clone was seen (once, few, many), or a class if it is expanded.

clone_size	v_call	j_call	d_call	cdr3_nt	cdr3_aa
many	TRBV10-1	TRBJ2-7	.	TGCGCCAGCAGACCCGGGGCAGCGGAGGACGAGCAGTACTTC	CASRPGAAEDEQYF
.	TRBV3-1	TRBJ2-5	TRBD2	TGTGCCAGCAGCCAACGCACCGTAACTAGCGAGGGCACGTACTTC	CASSQRTVTSEGTYF
many	TRBV6-1	TRBJ1-2	.	TGTGCCAGCAGTGAAGGCAGCCTAATCTATGGCTACACCTTC	CASSEGSLIYGYTF
many	TRBV5-1	TRBJ1-5	.	TGCGCCAGCAGCTTGGAGGGAGCGAATCAGCCCCAGCATTTT	CASSLEGANQPQHF
.	TRBV4-1	TRBJ2-7	TRBD1	TGCGCCAGCAGCCAAGATTTCAGATCGGGACAGACCTACGAGCAGTACTTC	CASSQDFRSGQTYEQYF
many	TRBV20-1	TRBJ2-7	TRBD2	TGCAGTGCCAGGCGGGGGACCTCCTACGAGCAGTACTTC	CSARRGTSYEQYF
many	TRBV5-6	TRBJ1-1	.	TGTGCCAGCAGCTTGGGGGCCTCGAACACTGAAGCTTTCTTT	CASSLGASNTEAFF
many	TRBV13	TRBJ2-5	TRBD1	TGTGCCAGCAGCCAACAAACAGGGGGCGTTCAGTACTTC	CASSQQTGGVQYF
many	TRBV6-5	TRBJ2-3	TRBD2	TGTGCCAGCAGTTACTCAAGCGGGGACACAGATACGCAGTATTTT	CASSYSSGDTDTQYF
many	TRBV5-1	TRBJ1-2	.	TGCGCCAGCAGCTTGGATAGGACCGCTAACTATGGCTACACCTTC	CASSLDRTANYGYTF
many	TRBV6-1	TRBJ2-4	.	TGTGCCAGCACCCCAGCCAAAAACATTCAGTACTTC	CASTPAKNIQYF
many	TRBV20-1	TRBJ2-5	.	TGCAGTGCTAGACTTCCCCTTCGGGGTCAAGAGACCCAGTACTTC	CSARLPLRGQETQYF
many	TRBV19	TRBJ1-2	.	TGTGCCAGTAGCCTGAATCAGGGGCCGGCTAACTATGGCTACACCTTC	CASSLNQGPANYGYTF
many	TRBV11-2	TRBJ2-5	.	TGTGCCAGCAGCTTCCTCATTCTGGAAGGACTCCAAGAGACCCAGTACTTC	CASSFLILEGLQETQYF
many	TRBV7-2	TRBJ2-5	.	TGTGCCAGCAGTTCGGACCGGGCCTCGAATACCCAGTACTTC	CASSSDRASNTQYF
many	TRBV6-2/TRBV6-3	TRBJ1-1	.	TGTGCCAGCAGTTTACAGACAGGTCTTGAGACTGAAGCTTTCTTT	CASSLQTGLETEAFF
many	TRBV12-3/TRBV12-4	TRBJ1-1	.	TGTGCCAGCAGTTTGGCAGGGGACTTGAACACTGAAGCTTTCTTT	CASSLAGDLNTEAFF
.	TRBV12-3/TRBV12-4	TRBJ2-7	.	TGTGCCAGCAGCTACTCTCAGGGTACCTTTGTATACGAGCAGTACTTC	CASSYSQGTFVYEQYF
many	TRBV4-2	TRBJ2-7	.	TGTGCCAGCAGCCAAGTTCGGGGATTGAACGAGCAGTACTTC	CASSQVRGLNEQYF
once	TRBV6-1	TRBJ2-7	.	TGTGCCAGCAGTGAAACCCCCCCGGTGACAGGGAGGTACGAGCAGTACTTC	CASSETPPVTGRYEQYF
few	TRBV12-3/TRBV12-4	TRBJ2-1	.	TGTGCCAGCAGTTCGTACTTAGCGACGGGGGTAAGTGAGCAGTTCTTC	CASSSYLATGVSEQFF
many	TRBV6-5	TRBJ2-5	.	TGTGCCAGCAGTTACCCCTCGGACGGACAAGAGACCCAGTACTTC	CASSYPSDGQETQYF
many	TRBV6-2/TRBV6-3	TRBJ1-2	.	TGTGCCAGCAGCCATTGGGCCGATGGCTACACCTTC	CASSHWADGYTF
many	TRBV19	TRBJ1-5	.	TGTGCCAGTAGTAAAGGACACAATCAGCCCCAGCATTTT	CASSKGHNQPQHF
many	TRBV5-1	TRBJ1-2	.	TGCGCCAGCAGGAATACAGCCGCCGGATTTAACTATGGCTACACCTTC	CASRNTAAGFNYGYTF
many	TRBV2	TRBJ1-5	TRBD1	TGTGCCAGCAGCAAGGGACAGGGGGTCTCTAGCAATCAGCCCCAGCATTTT	CASSKGQGVSSNQPQHF
few	TRBV9	TRBJ1-1	.	TGTGCCAGCAGCATAGATTGGGGGCAGTCAGGTTACACTGAAGCTTTCTTT	CASSIDWGQSGYTEAFF
.	TRBV7-8	TRBJ2-3	.	TGTGCCAGCAGCCCCCCGTCGGACTTTTATACGCAGTATTTT	CASSPPSDFYTQYF
many	TRBV18	TRBJ1-1	.	TGTGCCAGCTCACTCCGGGACGGAAACACTGAAGCTTTCTTT	CASSLRDGNTEAFF
many	TRBV14	TRBJ1-3	.	TGTGCCAGCAGACATACCGGAAACACCATATATTTT	CASRHTGNTIYF